This T cell receptor (beta chain) was sequenced for a study of T cells after yellow fever vaccination. On the study more broadly: The fractions with low cell numbers were processed using SMART-Seq v4 Ultra Low Input.

The CDR3 has 14 residues. Germline values: CDR1 DFQATT, CDR2 SNEGSKA (reference sequence). V shed 4 bases, J shed 3 bases, and the junction held 5 bases outside the gene matches. TCRdb used MiXCR to reprocess the 5' RACE reads, holding one entry per CDR3 protein. The sample shows some 500,000 distinct CDR3 sequences, about 13% of them seen only once. This clonotype was recorded many times. V and J are TRBV20-1 and TRBJ2-3; 9 positions match TRBD2. The sequencing here drew on PBMCs, taken on the day of the yellow fever booster vaccination. The sequence was obtained from a man aged 25-45 years who received the YFV17D yellow fever vaccine. CDR3 bases: TGCAGTGCTAATCTAGCGGGATCGACAGATACGCAGTATTTT. Amino acids: CSANLAGSTDTQYF.